This T cell receptor beta chain was recorded in a study of shared clonotypes between healthy human individuals. The CDR3 loop spans 15 amino acids. Germline CDR1 MGHRA, CDR2 YSYEKL. V was pared by 1 base and J by 4 bases, with 11 bases between. Replicate PCRs run on sorted subsets employed about 220 ng DNA, 25,000 to 35,000 T cell genomes. Sequencing was performed with immunoSEQ multiplex PCR; in TCRdb, only in-frame clones are kept and a portion is missing. The table lists under 1,100,000 clones, approximately 80% of them singletons, with roughly 0.61% in the top ten. The clonotype originates from a man between 18 and 35 years old in good health. Some clones in this sample may be carry-over from other donors' samples. Sequencing input: memory CD4+ T cells from PBMCs. The subset is: CD45RA-negative fraction. This rearrangement joins TRBV4-1 to TRBJ2-1, with D possibly TRBD2 on 6 matching bases. CDR3 nucleotides: TGCGCCAGCAGCCAAGCAATTAGCGGATACAATGAGCAGTTCTTC. Translation: CASSQAISGYNEQFF.